The rows below give T cell receptor beta chains drawn from one sample of a study of human T cells and chemical hapten exposure. TCRdb processed the RACE reads anew with MiXCR; each CDR3 protein has one entry. The profile shows some 400,000 distinct CDR3 sequences, around 5.5% of them singletons. This specimen consisted of whole blood, obtained in connection with sensitization to the hapten diphenylcyclopropenone (DPC). Receptor source: a woman between 50 and 59 years old with alopecia areata. Some clones in this sample may be carry-over from other donors' samples. Each CDR3 is given with its conserved first and last residue. Clone size is shown for a subset of rows, as once, few, many or a class of expanded clone.

j_call	v_call	clone_size	cdr3_aa
TRBJ1-1	TRBV7-9	many	CASSRLGTEAFF
TRBJ2-1	TRBV28	few	CASSFRLAENEQFF
TRBJ2-6	TRBV5-1	many	CASSHVQLSGANVLTF
TRBJ2-3	TRBV7-2	many	CASSLSGQGGTDTQYF
TRBJ1-1	TRBV7-2	many	CASSLKANTEAFF
TRBJ1-1	TRBV5-1	-	CASSYQDSPNTEAFF
TRBJ2-1	TRBV6-5	many	CASRQGLGQFF
TRBJ2-1	TRBV12-3/TRBV12-4	many	CASSFRRVAHNEQFF
TRBJ1-5	TRBV6-2/TRBV6-3	many	CASSYYPGLNYQPQHF
TRBJ1-2	TRBV4-2	-	CASSQDNGHRSYTF
TRBJ1-5	TRBV7-8	few	CASSSSATQPQHF
TRBJ2-2	TRBV7-2	many	CASSPSGGPYTGELFF
TRBJ1-2	TRBV20-1	-	CSARDSRKNYGYTF
TRBJ2-3	TRBV4-2	-	CASSQTTGAKDTQYF
TRBJ1-6	TRBV27	-	CASSPRQYNSPLHF
TRBJ2-7	TRBV7-2	-	CASSLNPGGQYF
TRBJ2-1	TRBV7-6	many	CASSLGVAGGYNEQFF
TRBJ2-3	TRBV29-1	few	CSVDWRETSGGDTQYF
TRBJ1-5	TRBV12-3/TRBV12-4	few	CASESGTGVGNQPQHF
TRBJ2-2	TRBV28	few	CASSPLWGKNTGELFF
TRBJ2-4	TRBV6-5	few	CASSYGLEEGAKNIQYF
TRBJ2-7	TRBV29-1	many	CSVDGGTNSYEQYF
TRBJ2-5	TRBV4-1	-	CASSPAPGEETQYF
TRBJ2-1	TRBV6-5	few	CASSYSWLAPGDEQFF
TRBJ2-3	TRBV5-5	many	CASSSDLPVTDTQYF
TRBJ1-5	TRBV30	few	CAWATGPNQPQHF
TRBJ2-3	TRBV6-1	many	CASSVYSGAPTDTQYF
TRBJ1-3	TRBV4-1	many	CASRGTGTGNTIYF
TRBJ2-3	TRBV7-2	many	CASSSGPRSDTQYF
TRBJ1-2	TRBV4-3	few	CASSQEGSGTGDGYTF